The present T cell receptor beta chain was sequenced within a study of CD4 T cells in relation to SARS-CoV-2 and coronaviruses. General observations from the study: Each donor contributed either pre-pandemic or post-infection samples, not both.

The assay was immunoSEQ multiplex PCR, and TCRdb's table has in-frame clones only and misses some. The sample includes tens of thousands of clones, around 78% of them seen just once. CD4+ T cells from unexposed donors were obtained before the COVID-19 pandemic (2011-2018). CD4+ T cells were isolated from the cells after 10 days of culture. As cell numbers allowed, unexposed-donor CD4+ T cells faced SARS-CoV-2 S/N and four cold-coronavirus spikes. Per germline, CDR1 GTSNPN and CDR2 SVGIG (reference sequence). Trimming took 2 bases from V and 3 from J, leaving 13 bases between them. This CDR3 contains 14 residues. Details on this clone: The antigen is unknown.

This rearrangement joins TRBV30 to TRBJ1-2; D uncertain. Sequences were obtained from CD4+ T cells from PBMCs, cultured in vitro. The TCR sequence derives from a human donor in good health. CDR3 loop: CAWSWEVSDYGYTF. The CDR3 DNA is TGTGCCTGGAGTTGGGAGGTTTCTGACTATGGCTACACCTTC.